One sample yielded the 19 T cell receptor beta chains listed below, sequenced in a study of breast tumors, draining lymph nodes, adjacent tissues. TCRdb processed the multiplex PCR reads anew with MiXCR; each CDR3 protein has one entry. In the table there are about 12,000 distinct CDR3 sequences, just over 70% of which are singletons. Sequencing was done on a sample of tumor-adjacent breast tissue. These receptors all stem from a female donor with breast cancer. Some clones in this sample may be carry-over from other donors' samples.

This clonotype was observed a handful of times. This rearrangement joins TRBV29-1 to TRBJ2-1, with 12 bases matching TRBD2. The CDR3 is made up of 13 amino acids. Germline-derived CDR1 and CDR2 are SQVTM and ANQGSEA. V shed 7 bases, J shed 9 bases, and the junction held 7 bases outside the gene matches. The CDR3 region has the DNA TGCAGCGCACTAGCGGGAGGAGGGAGTGAGCAGTTCTTC. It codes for CSALAGGGSEQFF.

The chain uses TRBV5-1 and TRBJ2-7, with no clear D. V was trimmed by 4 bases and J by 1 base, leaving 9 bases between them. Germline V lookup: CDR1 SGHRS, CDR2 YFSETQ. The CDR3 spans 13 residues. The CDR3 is CASSLDGSYEQYF. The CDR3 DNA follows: TGCGCCAGCAGCCTAGACGGTTCCTACGAGCAGTACTTC.

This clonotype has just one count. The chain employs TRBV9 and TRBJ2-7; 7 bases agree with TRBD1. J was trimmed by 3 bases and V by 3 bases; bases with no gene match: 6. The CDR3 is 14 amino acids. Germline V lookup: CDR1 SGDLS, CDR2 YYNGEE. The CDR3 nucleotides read TGTGCCAGCAGCGCCTCCGGGACAGTCTACGAGCAGTACTTC. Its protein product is CASSASGTVYEQYF. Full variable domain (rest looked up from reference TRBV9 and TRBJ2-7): DSGVTQTPKHLITATGQRVTLRCSPRSGDLSVYWYQQSLDQGLQFLIQYYNGEERAKGNILERFSAQQFPDLHSELNLSSLELGDSALYFCASSASGTVYEQYFGPGTRLTVT.

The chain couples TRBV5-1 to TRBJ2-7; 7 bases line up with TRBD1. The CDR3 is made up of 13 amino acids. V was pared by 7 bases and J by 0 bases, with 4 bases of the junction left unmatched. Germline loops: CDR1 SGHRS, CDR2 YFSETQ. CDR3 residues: CASGTGASYEQYF. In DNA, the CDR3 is TGCGCCAGCGGTACAGGGGCCTCCTACGAGCAGTACTTC.

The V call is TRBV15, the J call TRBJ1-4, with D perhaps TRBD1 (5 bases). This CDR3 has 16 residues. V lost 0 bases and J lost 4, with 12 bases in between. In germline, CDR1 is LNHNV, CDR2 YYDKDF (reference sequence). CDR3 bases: TGTGCCACCAGCAGAGAACAGGTGCAAGATAATGAAAAACTGTTTTTT. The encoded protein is CATSREQVQDNEKLFF.

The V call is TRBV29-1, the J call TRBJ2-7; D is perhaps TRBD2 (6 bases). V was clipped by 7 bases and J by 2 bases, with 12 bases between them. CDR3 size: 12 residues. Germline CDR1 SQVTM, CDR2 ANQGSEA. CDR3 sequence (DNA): TGCAGCGCCTCCGGGACTCCCTACGAGCAGTACTTC. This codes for CSASGTPYEQYF.

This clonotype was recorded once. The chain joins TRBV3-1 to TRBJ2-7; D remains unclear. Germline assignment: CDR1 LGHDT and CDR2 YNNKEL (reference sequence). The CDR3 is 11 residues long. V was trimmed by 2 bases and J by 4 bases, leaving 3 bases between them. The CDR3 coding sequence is TGTGCCAGCAGCCAACATTACGAGCAGTACTTC. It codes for CASSQHYEQYF.

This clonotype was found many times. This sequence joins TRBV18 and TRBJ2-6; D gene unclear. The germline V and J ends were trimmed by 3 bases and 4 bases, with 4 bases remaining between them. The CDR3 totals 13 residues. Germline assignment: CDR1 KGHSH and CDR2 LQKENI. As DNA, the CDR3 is TGTGCCAGCTCACCGCCCGGGGCCAACGTCCTGACTTTC. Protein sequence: CASSPPGANVLTF.

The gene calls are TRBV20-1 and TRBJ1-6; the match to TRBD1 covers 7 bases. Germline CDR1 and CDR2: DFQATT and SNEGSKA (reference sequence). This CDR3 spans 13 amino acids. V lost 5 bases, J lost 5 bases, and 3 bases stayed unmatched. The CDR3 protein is CSAPDRNNSPLHF. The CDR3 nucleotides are TGCAGTGCTCCGGACAGGAATAATTCACCCCTCCACTTT.

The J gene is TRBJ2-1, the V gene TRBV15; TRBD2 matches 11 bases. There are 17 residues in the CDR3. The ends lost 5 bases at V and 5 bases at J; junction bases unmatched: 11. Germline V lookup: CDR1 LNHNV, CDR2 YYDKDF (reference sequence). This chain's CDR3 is CATSRKFTSGRNNEQFF. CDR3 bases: TGTGCCACCAGCCGAAAGTTTACTAGCGGGAGAAACAATGAGCAGTTCTTC.

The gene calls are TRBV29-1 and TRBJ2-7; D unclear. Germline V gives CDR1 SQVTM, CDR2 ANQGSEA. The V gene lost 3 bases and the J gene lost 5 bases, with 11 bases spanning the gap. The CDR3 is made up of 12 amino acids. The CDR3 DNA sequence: TGCAGCGTTGATGACGCGGTGGACGAGCAGTACTTC. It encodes CSVDDAVDEQYF.

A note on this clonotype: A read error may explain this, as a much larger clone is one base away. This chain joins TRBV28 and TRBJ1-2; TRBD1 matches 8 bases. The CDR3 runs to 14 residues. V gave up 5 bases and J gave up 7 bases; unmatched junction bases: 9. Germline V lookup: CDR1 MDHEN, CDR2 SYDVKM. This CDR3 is CASSADRGASGYTF. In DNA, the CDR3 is TGTGCCAGCAGTGCAGACAGGGGAGCGAGTGGCTACACCTTC.

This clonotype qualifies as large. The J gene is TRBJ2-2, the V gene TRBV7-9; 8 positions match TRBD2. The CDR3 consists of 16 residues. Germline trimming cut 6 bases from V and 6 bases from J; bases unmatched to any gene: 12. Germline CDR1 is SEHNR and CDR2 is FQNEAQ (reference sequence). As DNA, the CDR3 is TGTGCCAGCAGAGGAGGGGTTAGCGGGAAAGCCGGGGAGCTGTTTTTT. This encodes CASRGGVSGKAGELFF. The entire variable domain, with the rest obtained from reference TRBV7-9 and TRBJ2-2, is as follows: DTGVSQNPRHKITKRGQNVTFRCDPISEHNRLYWYRQTLGQGPEFLTYFQNEAQLEKSRLLSDRFSAERPKGSFSTLEIQRTEQGDSAMYLCASRGGVSGKAGELFFGEGSRLTVL.

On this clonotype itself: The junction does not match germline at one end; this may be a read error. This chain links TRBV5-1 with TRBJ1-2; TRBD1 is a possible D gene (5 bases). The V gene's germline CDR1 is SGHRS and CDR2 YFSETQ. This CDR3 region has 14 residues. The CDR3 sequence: CASTLTADNYSYTF. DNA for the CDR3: TGCGCCAGCACCCTGACAGCGGACAACTATAGCTACACCTTC.

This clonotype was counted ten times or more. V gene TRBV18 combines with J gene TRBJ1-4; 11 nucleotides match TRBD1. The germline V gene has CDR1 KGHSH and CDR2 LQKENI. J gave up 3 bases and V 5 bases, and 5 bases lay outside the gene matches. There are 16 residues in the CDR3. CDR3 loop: CASSSGQGAANEKLFF. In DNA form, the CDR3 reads TGTGCCAGCTCATCAGGACAGGGGGCGGCTAATGAAAAACTGTTTTTT.

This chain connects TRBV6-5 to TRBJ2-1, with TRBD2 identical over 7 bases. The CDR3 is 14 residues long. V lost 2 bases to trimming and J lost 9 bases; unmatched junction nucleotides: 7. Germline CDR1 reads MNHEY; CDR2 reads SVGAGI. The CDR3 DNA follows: TGTGCCAGCAGTTACGGACTAGAGGCAAGTGAGCAGTTCTTC. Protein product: CASSYGLEASEQFF.

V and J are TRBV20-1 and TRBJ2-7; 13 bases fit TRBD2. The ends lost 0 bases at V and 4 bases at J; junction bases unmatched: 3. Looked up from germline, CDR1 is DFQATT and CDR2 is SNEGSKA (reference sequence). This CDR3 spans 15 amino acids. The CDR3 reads CSARDLTSGRYEQYF. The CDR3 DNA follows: TGCAGTGCTAGAGATTTGACTAGCGGGAGGTACGAGCAGTACTTC.

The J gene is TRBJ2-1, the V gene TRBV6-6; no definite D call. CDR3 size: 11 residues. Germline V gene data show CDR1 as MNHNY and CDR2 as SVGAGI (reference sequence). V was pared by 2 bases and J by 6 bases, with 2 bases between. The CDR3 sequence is CASSYGNEQFF. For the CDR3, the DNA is TGTGCCAGCAGTTACGGCAATGAGCAGTTCTTC.

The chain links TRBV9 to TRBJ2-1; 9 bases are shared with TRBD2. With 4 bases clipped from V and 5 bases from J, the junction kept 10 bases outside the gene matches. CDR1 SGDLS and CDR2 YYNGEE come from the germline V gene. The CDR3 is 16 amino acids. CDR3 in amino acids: CASSPLTAGGDNEQFF. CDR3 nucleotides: TGTGCCAGCAGCCCCCTTACGGCGGGAGGGGACAATGAGCAGTTCTTC.